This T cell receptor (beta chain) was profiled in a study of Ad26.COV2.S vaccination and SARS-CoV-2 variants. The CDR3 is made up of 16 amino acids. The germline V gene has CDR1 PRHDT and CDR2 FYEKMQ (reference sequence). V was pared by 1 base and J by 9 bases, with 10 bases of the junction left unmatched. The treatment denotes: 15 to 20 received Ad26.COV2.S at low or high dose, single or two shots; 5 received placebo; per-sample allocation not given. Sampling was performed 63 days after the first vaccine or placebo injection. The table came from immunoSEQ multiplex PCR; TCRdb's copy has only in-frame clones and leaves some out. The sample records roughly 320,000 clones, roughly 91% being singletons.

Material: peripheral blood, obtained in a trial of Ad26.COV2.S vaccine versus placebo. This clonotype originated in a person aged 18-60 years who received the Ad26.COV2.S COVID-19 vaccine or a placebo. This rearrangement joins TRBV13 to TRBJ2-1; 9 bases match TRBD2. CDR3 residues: CASSLAAGGLVSEQFF. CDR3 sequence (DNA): TGTGCCAGCAGCTTAGCGGCGGGGGGGCTTGTTAGTGAGCAGTTCTTC. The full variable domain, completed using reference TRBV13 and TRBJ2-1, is AAGVIQSPRHLIKEKRETATLKCYPIPRHDTVYWYQQGPGQDPQFLISFYEKMQSDKGSIPDRFSAQQFSDYHSELNMSSLELGDSALYFCASSLAAGGLVSEQFFGPGTRLTVL.